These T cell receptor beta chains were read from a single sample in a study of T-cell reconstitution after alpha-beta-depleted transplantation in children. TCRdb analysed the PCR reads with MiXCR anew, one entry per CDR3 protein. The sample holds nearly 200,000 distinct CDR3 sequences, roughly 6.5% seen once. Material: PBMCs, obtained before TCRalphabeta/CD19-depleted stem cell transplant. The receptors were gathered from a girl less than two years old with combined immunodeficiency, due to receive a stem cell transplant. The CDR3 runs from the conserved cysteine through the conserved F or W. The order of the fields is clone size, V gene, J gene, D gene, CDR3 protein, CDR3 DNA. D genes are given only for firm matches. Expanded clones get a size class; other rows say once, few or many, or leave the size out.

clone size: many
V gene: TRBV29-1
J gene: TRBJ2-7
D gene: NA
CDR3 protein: CSVEYPESYEQYF
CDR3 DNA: TGCAGCGTTGAATATCCAGAATCCTACGAGCAGTACTTC

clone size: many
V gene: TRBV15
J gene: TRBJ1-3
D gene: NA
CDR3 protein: CATSSIGGDTIYF
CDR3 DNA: TGTGCCACCAGCAGCATCGGGGGGGACACCATATATTTT

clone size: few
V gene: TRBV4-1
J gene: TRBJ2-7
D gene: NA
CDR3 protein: CASSATRDPYEQYF
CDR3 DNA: TGCGCCAGCAGCGCCACCCGGGACCCCTACGAGCAGTACTTC

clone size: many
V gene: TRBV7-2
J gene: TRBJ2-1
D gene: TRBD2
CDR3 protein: CASSLLLREGNNEQFF
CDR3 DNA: TGTGCCAGCAGCTTATTATTGCGGGAGGGGAACAATGAGCAGTTCTTC

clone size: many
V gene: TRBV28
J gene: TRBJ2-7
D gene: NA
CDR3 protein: CASSEVYDSTLFYEQYF
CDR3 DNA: TGTGCCAGCAGTGAGGTGTACGATAGCACTCTTTTTTACGAGCAGTACTTC

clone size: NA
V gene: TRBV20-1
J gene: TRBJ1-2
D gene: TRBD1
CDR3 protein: CSARDRGSNYGYTF
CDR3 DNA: TGCAGTGCTAGGGACAGGGGATCTAACTATGGCTACACCTTC

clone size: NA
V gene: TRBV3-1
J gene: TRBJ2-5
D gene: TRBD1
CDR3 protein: CASSQVSTGAWETQYF
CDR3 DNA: TGTGCCAGCAGCCAAGTGTCGACAGGGGCCTGGGAGACCCAGTACTTC

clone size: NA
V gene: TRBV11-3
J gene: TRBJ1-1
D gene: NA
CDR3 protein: CASSLGSLMNTEAFF
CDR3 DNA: TGTGCCAGCAGCTTAGGCAGCCTCATGAACACTGAAGCTTTCTTT

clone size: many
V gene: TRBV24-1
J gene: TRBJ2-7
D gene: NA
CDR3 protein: CATSPNGGYEQYF
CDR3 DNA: TGTGCCACCAGTCCTAACGGCGGCTACGAGCAGTACTTC

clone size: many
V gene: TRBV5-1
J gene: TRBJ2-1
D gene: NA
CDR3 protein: CASRSVRGVTYNEQFF
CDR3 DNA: TGCGCCAGCAGGTCTGTTCGAGGAGTGACCTACAATGAGCAGTTCTTC

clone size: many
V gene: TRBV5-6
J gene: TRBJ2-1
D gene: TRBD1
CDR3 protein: CASSLSTGDNEQFF
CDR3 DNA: TGTGCCAGCAGCTTATCCACAGGGGACAATGAGCAGTTCTTC

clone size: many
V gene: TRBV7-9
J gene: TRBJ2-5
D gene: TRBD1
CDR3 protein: CASSFGDRGAQYF
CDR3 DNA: TGTGCCAGCAGCTTCGGGGACAGGGGGGCCCAGTACTTC

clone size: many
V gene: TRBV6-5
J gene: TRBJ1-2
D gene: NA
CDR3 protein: CASSYQGGRYGYTF
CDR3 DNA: TGTGCCAGCAGTTACCAGGGCGGTCGCTATGGCTACACCTTC

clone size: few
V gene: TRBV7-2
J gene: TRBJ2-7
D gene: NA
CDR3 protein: CASSLGFTYEQYF
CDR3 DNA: TGTGCCAGCAGCTTAGGGTTTACCTACGAGCAGTACTTC

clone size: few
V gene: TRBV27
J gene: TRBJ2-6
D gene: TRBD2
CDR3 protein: CASSLVTGTSSLSGANVLTF
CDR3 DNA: TGTGCCAGCAGTTTAGTCACCGGGACTAGCTCCCTCTCTGGGGCCAACGTCCTGACTTTC

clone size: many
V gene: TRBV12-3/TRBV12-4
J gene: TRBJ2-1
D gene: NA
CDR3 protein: CASSLAGFPADEQFF
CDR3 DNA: TGTGCCAGCAGTTTAGCAGGGTTCCCGGCCGATGAGCAGTTCTTC

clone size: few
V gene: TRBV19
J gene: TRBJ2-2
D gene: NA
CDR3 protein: CASSTPKEPGELFF
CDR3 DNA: TGTGCCAGTAGTACTCCGAAGGAACCCGGGGAGCTGTTTTTT

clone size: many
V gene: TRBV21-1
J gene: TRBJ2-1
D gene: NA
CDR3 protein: CASSKTLGRVNEQFF
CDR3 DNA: TGTGCCAGCAGCAAAACGTTAGGGCGGGTCAATGAGCAGTTCTTC

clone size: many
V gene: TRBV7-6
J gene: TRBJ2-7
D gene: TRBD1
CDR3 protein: CASSGGTGDEQYF
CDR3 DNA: TGTGCCAGCAGCGGCGGGACAGGGGACGAGCAGTACTTC

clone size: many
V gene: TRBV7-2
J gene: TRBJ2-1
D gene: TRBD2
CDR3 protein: CASSPTGLAGHPFF
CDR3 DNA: TGTGCCAGCAGCCCCACCGGACTAGCGGGACACCCGTTCTTC

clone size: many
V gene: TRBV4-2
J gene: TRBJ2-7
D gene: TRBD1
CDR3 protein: CASSQGQGGFYEQYF
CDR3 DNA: TGTGCCAGCAGCCAAGGACAGGGCGGTTTCTACGAGCAGTACTTC

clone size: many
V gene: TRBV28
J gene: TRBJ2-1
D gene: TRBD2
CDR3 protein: CASSSKRLAGVQDEQFF
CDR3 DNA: TGTGCCAGCAGTTCAAAACGACTAGCGGGAGTGCAGGATGAGCAGTTCTTC

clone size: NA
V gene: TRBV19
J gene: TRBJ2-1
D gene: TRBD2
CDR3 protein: CASSIGLIGGGGEEQFF
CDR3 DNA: TGTGCCAGTAGTATAGGATTAATAGGCGGCGGGGGTGAGGAGCAGTTCTTC

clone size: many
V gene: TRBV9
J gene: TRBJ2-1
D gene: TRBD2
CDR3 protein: CASSVSRTSSSYNEQFF
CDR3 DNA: TGTGCCAGCAGCGTCTCTCGGACTAGCTCCTCCTACAATGAGCAGTTCTTC

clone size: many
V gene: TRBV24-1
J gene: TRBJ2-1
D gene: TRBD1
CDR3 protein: CATSDLDRLSRDEQFF
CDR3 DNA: TGTGCCACCAGTGACCTGGACAGGCTATCCAGGGATGAGCAGTTCTTC

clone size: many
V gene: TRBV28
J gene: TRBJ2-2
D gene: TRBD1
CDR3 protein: CASSYTAGGAGELFF
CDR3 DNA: TGTGCCAGCAGTTACACAGCAGGGGGAGCCGGGGAGCTGTTTTTT

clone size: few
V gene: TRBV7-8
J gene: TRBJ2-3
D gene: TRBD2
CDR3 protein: CASSRPAGGTTDTQYF
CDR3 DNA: TGTGCCAGCAGCCGCCCAGCGGGGGGGACCACAGATACGCAGTATTTT

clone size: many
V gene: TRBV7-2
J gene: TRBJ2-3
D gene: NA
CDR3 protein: CASSLWGDSTDTQYF
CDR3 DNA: TGTGCCAGCAGCTTATGGGGAGACAGCACAGATACGCAGTATTTT

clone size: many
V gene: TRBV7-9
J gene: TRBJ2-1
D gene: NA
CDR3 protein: CASSLGSHNEQFF
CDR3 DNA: TGTGCCAGCAGCTTAGGGTCGCACAATGAGCAGTTCTTC

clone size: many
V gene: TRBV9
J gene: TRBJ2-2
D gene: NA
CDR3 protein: CASSGSPPRELFF
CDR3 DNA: TGTGCCAGCAGCGGGAGTCCCCCAAGGGAGCTGTTTTTT

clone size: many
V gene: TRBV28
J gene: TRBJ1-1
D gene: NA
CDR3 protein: CASLSITGTDTEAFF
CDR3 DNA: TGTGCCAGCCTATCGATCACAGGGACCGACACTGAAGCTTTCTTT

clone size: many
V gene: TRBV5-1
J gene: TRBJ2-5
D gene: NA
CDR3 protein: CASSLSGTQETQYF
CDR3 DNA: TGCGCCAGCAGCTTGTCAGGGACCCAAGAGACCCAGTACTTC

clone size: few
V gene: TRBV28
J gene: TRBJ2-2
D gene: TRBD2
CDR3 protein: CASRPSGRGDTGELFF
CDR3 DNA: TGTGCCAGCAGACCTAGCGGGAGAGGGGACACCGGGGAGCTGTTTTTT

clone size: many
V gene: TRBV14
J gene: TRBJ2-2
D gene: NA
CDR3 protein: CASSQEVTGWETGELFF
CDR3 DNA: TGTGCCAGCAGCCAAGAGGTGACAGGTTGGGAGACCGGGGAGCTGTTTTTT

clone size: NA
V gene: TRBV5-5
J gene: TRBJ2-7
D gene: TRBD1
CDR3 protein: CASSSFGGQGTYEQYF
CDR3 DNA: TGTGCCAGCAGCTCATTCGGAGGACAGGGGACTTACGAGCAGTACTTC

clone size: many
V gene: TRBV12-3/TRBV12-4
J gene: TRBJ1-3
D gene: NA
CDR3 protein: CASSPFLPRSSGNTIYF
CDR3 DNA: TGTGCCAGCAGCCCCTTCTTACCACGGAGCTCTGGAAACACCATATATTTT

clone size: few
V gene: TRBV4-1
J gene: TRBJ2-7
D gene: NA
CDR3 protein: CASSRPGPYEQYF
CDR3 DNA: TGCGCCAGCAGTCGACCCGGCCCCTACGAGCAGTACTTC

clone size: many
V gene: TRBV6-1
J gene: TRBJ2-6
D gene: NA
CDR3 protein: CASSRQTDSGANVLTF
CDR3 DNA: TGTGCCAGCAGCCGCCAGACAGACTCTGGGGCCAACGTCCTGACTTTC

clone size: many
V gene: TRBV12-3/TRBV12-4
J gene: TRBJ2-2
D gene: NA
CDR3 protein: CASSLRQGSNGELFF
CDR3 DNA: TGTGCCAGCAGTTTGAGGCAGGGTAGTAACGGGGAGCTGTTTTTT

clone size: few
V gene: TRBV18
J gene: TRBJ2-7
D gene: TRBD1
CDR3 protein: CASSPNRQGTGEQYF
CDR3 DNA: TGTGCCAGCTCACCCAATAGACAGGGGACGGGCGAGCAGTACTTC

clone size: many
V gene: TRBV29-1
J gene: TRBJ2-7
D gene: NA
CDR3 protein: CSVAGFEGEQYF
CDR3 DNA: TGCAGCGTTGCGGGCTTCGAGGGAGAGCAGTACTTC

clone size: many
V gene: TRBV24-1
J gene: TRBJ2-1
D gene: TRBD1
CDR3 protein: CATSDPGTGGNEQFF
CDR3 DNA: TGTGCCACCAGTGATCCAGGGACAGGGGGCAATGAGCAGTTCTTC

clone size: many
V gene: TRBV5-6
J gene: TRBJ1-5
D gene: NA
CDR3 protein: CASSFGVEPQHF
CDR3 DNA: TGTGCCAGCAGCTTCGGTGTTGAGCCCCAGCATTTT

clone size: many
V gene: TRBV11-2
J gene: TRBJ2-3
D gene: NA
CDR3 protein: CASSVRVGITDTQYF
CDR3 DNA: TGTGCCAGCAGCGTCCGGGTGGGAATCACAGATACGCAGTATTTT

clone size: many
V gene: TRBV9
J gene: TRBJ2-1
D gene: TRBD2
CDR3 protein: CASSPEGREGTEQFF
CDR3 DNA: TGTGCCAGCAGCCCCGAGGGGCGGGAGGGGACTGAGCAGTTCTTC

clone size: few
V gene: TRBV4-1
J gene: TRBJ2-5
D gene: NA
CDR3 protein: CASSQSLLATLETQYF
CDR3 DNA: TGCGCCAGCAGCCAATCTCTCTTAGCGACTTTAGAGACCCAGTACTTC

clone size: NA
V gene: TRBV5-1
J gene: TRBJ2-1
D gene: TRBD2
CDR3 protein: CASSLGSTSGFYNEQFF
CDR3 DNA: TGCGCCAGCAGCTTGGGAAGTACTAGCGGGTTCTACAATGAGCAGTTCTTC

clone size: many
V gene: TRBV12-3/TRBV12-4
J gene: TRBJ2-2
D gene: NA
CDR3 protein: CASSLSNTGELFF
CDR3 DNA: TGTGCCAGCAGTTTATCAAACACCGGGGAGCTGTTTTTT

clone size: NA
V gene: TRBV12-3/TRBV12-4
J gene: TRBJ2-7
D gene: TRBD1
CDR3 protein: CASSLHPYILTTGRYEQYF
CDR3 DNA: TGTGCCAGCAGTCTCCACCCGTACATCCTAACGACAGGGCGCTACGAGCAGTACTTC

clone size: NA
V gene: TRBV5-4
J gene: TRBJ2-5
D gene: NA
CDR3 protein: CASSLTEGTQYF
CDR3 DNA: TGTGCCAGCAGCTTGACCGAGGGGACCCAGTACTTC

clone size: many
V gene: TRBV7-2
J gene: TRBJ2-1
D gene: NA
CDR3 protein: CASSYGPGNEQFF
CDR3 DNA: TGTGCCAGCAGCTACGGCCCCGGGAATGAGCAGTTCTTC

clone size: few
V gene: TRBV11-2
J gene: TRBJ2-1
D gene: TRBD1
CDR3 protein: CASSLFWVQGAHEAYNEQFF
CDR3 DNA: TGTGCCAGCAGCTTATTTTGGGTGCAGGGGGCCCATGAGGCCTACAATGAGCAGTTCTTC

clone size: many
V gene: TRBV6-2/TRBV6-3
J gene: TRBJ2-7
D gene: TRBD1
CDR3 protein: CASSYREDRERYEQYF
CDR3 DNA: TGTGCCAGCAGTTACCGTGAAGACAGGGAACGGTACGAGCAGTACTTC

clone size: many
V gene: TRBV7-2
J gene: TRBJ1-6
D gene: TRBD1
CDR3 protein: CASSPGQGFTPLHF
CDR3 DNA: TGTGCCAGCAGCCCGGGACAGGGATTCACACCCCTCCACTTT

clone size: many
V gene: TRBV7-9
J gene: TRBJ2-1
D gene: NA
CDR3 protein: CASSFSVRDNEQFF
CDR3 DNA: TGTGCCAGCAGCTTCTCCGTCCGCGACAATGAGCAGTTCTTC

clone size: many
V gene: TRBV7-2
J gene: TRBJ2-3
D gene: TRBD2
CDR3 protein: CASTPTGGAKLTDTQYF
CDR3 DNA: TGTGCCAGCACTCCCACCGGGGGGGCAAAACTCACAGATACGCAGTATTTT

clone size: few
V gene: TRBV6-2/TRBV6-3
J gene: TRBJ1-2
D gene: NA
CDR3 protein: CASRRRVQDPNYGYTF
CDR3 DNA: TGTGCCAGCAGACGGAGGGTACAGGATCCTAACTATGGCTACACCTTC

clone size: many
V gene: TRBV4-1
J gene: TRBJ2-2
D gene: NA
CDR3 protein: CASSQDLGHANTGELFF
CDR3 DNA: TGCGCCAGCAGCCAAGATCTAGGACACGCGAACACCGGGGAGCTGTTTTTT

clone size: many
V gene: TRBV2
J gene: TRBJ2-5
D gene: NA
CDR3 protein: CASRALGATGETQYF
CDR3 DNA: TGTGCCAGCAGGGCTTTAGGGGCGACGGGGGAGACCCAGTACTTC